This T cell receptor (beta chain) came from a study of cytomegalovirus exposure and HLA in healthy donors. Comments on this clone: The antigen is undetermined.

CDR1 and CDR2 from the germline V gene are KGHSH and LQKENI. The CDR3 has 15 amino acids. Losses at the gene ends were 4 bases for V and 7 bases for J; bases not matched to a gene: 6. Study findings and constraints: Common viral pathogens were later found to be apparently linked to several of the most significant clusters. A further, later analysis showed that HLA-associated TCR beta chains (compared with equally common others) were more clonally expanded.

The PCR contained 60 Vbeta and 13 Jbeta primers. Original processing methods: Later analysis identified some 88 million unique TCR beta chains, roughly 11 million shared. Produced via immunoSEQ multiplex PCR; TCRdb's table is partial and in-frame only. From that table come the V and J calls and clone size; the DNA was used to work out D and trimming. The sample holds roughly 140,000 clones, 79% seen once. The TCR sequence derives from a man over 45 in good health and CMV-seropositive. The sequenced material came from PBMCs. V and J are TRBV18 and TRBJ1-6; 8 nucleotides match TRBD1. CDR3 region: CASSLTGTGNSPLHF. CDR3 DNA sequence: TGTGCCAGCTCACTCACCGGGACAGGCAATTCACCCCTCCACTTT. Complete variable domain (other parts from reference TRBV18 and TRBJ1-6): NAGVMQNPRHLVRRRGQEARLRCSPMKGHSHVYWYRQLPEEGLKFMVYLQKENIIDESGMPKERFSAEFPKEGPSILRIQQVVRGDSAAYFCASSLTGTGNSPLHFGNGTRLTVT.